Below, 18 T cell receptor beta chains from the same sample are listed, as sequenced in a study of blood T cell repertoires in COVID-19. Libraries were prepared by immunoSEQ multiplex PCR; TCRdb keeps only in-frame clonotypes and omits some of them. The sample lists roughly 350,000 clones; around 85% were seen once. The sample was peripheral blood. Receptors originate from a woman between 18 and 29 years old with acute or convalescent COVID-19.

The V call is TRBV6-6, the J call TRBJ2-7; TRBD1 matches at 7 bases. The CDR3 contains 16 residues. Germline trimming cut 10 bases from V and 3 bases from J; bases unmatched to any gene: 18. Germline loops: CDR1 MNHNY, CDR2 SVGAGI (reference sequence). This chain's CDR3 is CATTGQDASADYEQYF. The CDR3 nucleotides read TGTGCCACCACCGGACAGGACGCTTCAGCCGACTACGAGCAGTACTTC.

This clone was seen more than once but under ten times. This chain connects TRBV5-1 to TRBJ2-7; 7 nucleotides match TRBD2. Germline trimming cut 0 bases from V and 3 bases from J; bases unmatched to any gene: 9. The CDR3 has 16 amino acids. CDR1 and CDR2 (germline): SGHRS, YFSETQ. CDR3 protein: CASSLEAGDYNYEQYF. In DNA form, the CDR3 reads TGCGCCAGCAGCTTGGAGGCGGGGGACTACAACTACGAGCAGTACTTC.

The chain has TRBV11-3 and TRBJ2-1, with D possibly TRBD2 on 5 matching bases. The V gene's germline CDR1 is SGHNT and CDR2 YENEEA. Trimming cost V 1 base and J 13 bases, with 14 bases left between them. CDR3 length equals 13 residues. In nucleotides, the CDR3 is TGTGCCAGCAGCTTAGGAGGAGGTCTAGGACAGTTCTTC. Encoded protein: CASSLGGGLGQFF.

The chain joins TRBV9 to TRBJ1-1; TRBD1 matches 9 bases. The germline V gene has CDR1 SGDLS and CDR2 YYNGEE. V was pared by 3 bases and J by 4 bases, with 10 bases of the junction left unmatched. This CDR3 contains 16 residues. For the CDR3, the DNA is TGTGCCAGCAGCGCAGTACCCGGGACAGGGCCCACTGAAGCTTTCTTT. This codes for CASSAVPGTGPTEAFF.

The chain carries TRBV6-5 and TRBJ2-3, with D maybe TRBD1 (5 bases). This CDR3 is built from 15 residues. Between the trimmed V and J ends, which lost 6 bases and 4 bases, there was a span of 17 bases. In germline, CDR1 is MNHEY, CDR2 SVGAGI. CDR3 nucleotide sequence: TGTGCCAGCAGACCCTCATACGCCAGGGCAGATACGCAGTATTTT. It encodes CASRPSYARADTQYF.

The V gene is TRBV2, the J gene TRBJ1-5; unclear D gene. The germline V gene encodes CDR1 SNHLY and CDR2 FYNNEI. Trimming took 5 bases from V and 9 from J, leaving 11 bases between them. This CDR3 is built from 12 residues. CDR3 nucleotide sequence: TGTGCCAGCAGTCCAGTGTCAGGGCCCCAGCATTTT. Residues: CASSPVSGPQHF.

The chain couples TRBV4-1 to TRBJ1-5; D is ambiguous. CDR3 length: 16 amino acids. Trimming removed 0 bases at V and 7 bases at J, with 16 bases between. Germline V gene lookup returns CDR1 MGHRA and CDR2 YSYEKL. Here the CDR3 DNA reads TGCGCCAGCAGCCAAGATTGGGCGCAGTCAGGCCAGCCCCAGCATTTT. Its translation: CASSQDWAQSGQPQHF.

The chain joins TRBV28 to TRBJ1-1; TRBD1 agrees at 7 bases. The CDR3 runs 14 residues. V lost 7 bases to trimming and J lost 1 base; unmatched junction nucleotides: 6. Looked up from germline, CDR1 is MDHEN and CDR2 is SYDVKM. This CDR3 reads CASNQGVGNTEAFF. DNA for the CDR3: TGTGCCAGCAACCAGGGGGTCGGGAACACTGAAGCTTTCTTT.

The chain has TRBV24-1 and TRBJ2-1; the D gene is possibly TRBD1 (6 bases). The V end lost 4 bases, the J end lost 5 bases, and 14 bases lay between the germline ends. The CDR3 length is 15 residues. Germline V lookup: CDR1 KGHDR, CDR2 SFDVKD. The CDR3 loop is CATSDLPTGNNEQFF. CDR3 nucleotide sequence: TGTGCCACCAGTGACCTGCCTACAGGGAACAATGAGCAGTTCTTC.

The chain recombines TRBV27 with TRBJ2-7; TRBD1 agrees at 9 bases. Germline trimming cut 10 bases from V and 2 bases from J; bases unmatched to any gene: 15. Germline CDR1 is MNHEY and CDR2 is SMNVEV (reference sequence). The CDR3 has 16 amino acids. CDR3 bases: TGTGCCACCCGTTTTGCGGGACAGGGCATGACCTACGAGCAGTACTTC. Amino acid sequence: CATRFAGQGMTYEQYF.

Of note for this clone: The DNA is left out, because the CDR3 cannot be placed on it with certainty; the CDR3 is given as TCRdb lists it. V and J are TRBV27 and TRBJ1-2. The CDR3 region is 17 residues in length, termini included. From germline, CDR1 is MNHEY and CDR2 SMNVEV (reference sequence). CDR3 amino acids: CEFPLCQHFRGGSDYTF.

This clone was counted a single time. Different DNA sequences within this sample yield the same CDR3. The rearrangement joins TRBV19 to TRBJ1-5; a weak D match, TRBD1 (6 bases). Trimming shortened V by 6 bases and J by 4 bases, and 10 bases separated the two germline ends. CDR3 size: 13 residues. CDR1 is LNHDA and CDR2 is SQIVND in the germline V gene (reference sequence). CDR3 protein: CASSGDRNQPQHF. The DNA of the CDR3 is TGTGCCAGTAGCGGAGACAGGAATCAGCCCCAGCATTTT. The complete variable domain, with remaining parts taken from reference TRBV19 and TRBJ1-5, reads DGGITQSPKYLFRKEGQNVTLSCEQNLNHDAMYWYRQDPGQGLRLIYYSQIVNDFQKGDIAEGYSVSREKKESFPLTVTSAQKNPTAFYLCASSGDRNQPQHFGDGTRLSIL.

The V and J genes are TRBV5-5 and TRBJ1-6, with D perhaps matching TRBD1 (5 bases). In germline, CDR1 is SGHKS, CDR2 YYEKEE (reference sequence). This CDR3 region has 16 residues. Trimming removed 0 bases at V and 7 bases at J, with 14 bases between. The CDR3 coding sequence is TGTGCCAGCAGCTTGGCCCGTCAGGGCCTAAATTCACCCCTCCACTTT. This codes for CASSLARQGLNSPLHF.

The chain recombines TRBV6-5 with TRBJ2-1; D possibly corresponds to TRBD2 (5 bases). V lost 8 bases, J lost 1 base, and 12 bases lay in between. Per the germline V gene, CDR1 is MNHEY and CDR2 is SVGAGI. The CDR3 totals 14 residues. CDR3 protein: CASWIGESYNEQFF. In DNA form, the CDR3 reads TGTGCCAGCTGGATCGGGGAATCCTACAATGAGCAGTTCTTC.

The genes are TRBV19 and TRBJ1-2; D not certain. Germline-derived CDR1 and CDR2 are LNHDA and SQIVND (reference sequence). V was shortened by 6 bases and J by 8 bases, with 22 bases between the two germline ends. CDR3 length: 15 amino acids. In DNA form, the CDR3 reads TGTGCCAGTAGCCCCCTTCACAGAGCCCCTTACGGCTACACCTTC. This translates into CASSPLHRAPYGYTF.

This clone was counted a single time. The chain joins TRBV5-1 to TRBJ1-4, with 7 nucleotides matching TRBD1. J lost 8 bases, V lost 0 bases, and 4 bases had no gene match. The germline gives CDR1 SGHRS, CDR2 YFSETQ. The CDR3 length is 14 residues. The CDR3: CASSLGQGQEKLFF. The CDR3 DNA reads as TGCGCCAGCAGCTTGGGACAGGGACAAGAAAAACTGTTTTTT.

The rearrangement links TRBV19 to TRBJ2-7, with a weak D call TRBD2 (5 bases). CDR1 is LNHDA and CDR2 is SQIVND in the germline V gene (reference sequence). The germline V and J ends were trimmed by 3 bases and 6 bases, with 18 bases remaining between them. This CDR3 has 15 amino acids. The CDR3 bases are TGTGCCAGTAGTATTGTGTTAACCACAAGCGGCGAGCAGTACTTC. Encoded protein: CASSIVLTTSGEQYF.

The gene calls are TRBV2 and TRBJ1-5; D is perhaps TRBD1 (5 bases). The CDR3 is made up of 15 amino acids. Trimming pared 4 bases from V and 0 bases from J, leaving 10 bases between. Per the germline V gene, CDR1 is SNHLY and CDR2 is FYNNEI. The DNA of the CDR3 is TGTGCCAGCAGTGGACAGATTTATAGCAATCAGCCCCAGCATTTT. It codes for CASSGQIYSNQPQHF.